Listed below are T cell receptor beta chains from one sample, sequenced in a study of blood T cell repertoires in COVID-19. TCRdb's table, derived via immunoSEQ multiplex PCR, lists solely in-frame clones and lacks some. The table records about 110,000 clones, roughly 85% of them present only once. Sequences were obtained from peripheral blood. Receptors were obtained from an older woman with acute or convalescent COVID-19. Both conserved end residues are part of each CDR3. Each record gives: J gene, D gene, clone size, V gene, CDR3 protein, CDR3 DNA. D genes are given only for firm matches. Rows may omit the clone size; those that give it use once, few, many or a size class.

j_gene: TRBJ2-7
d_gene: NA
abundance: NA
v_gene: TRBV7-3
CDR3aa: CASSPGDWSYEQYF
CDR3nt: TGTGCCAGCAGCCCCGGGGACTGGTCCTACGAGCAGTACTTC

j_gene: TRBJ1-5
d_gene: TRBD1
abundance: NA
v_gene: TRBV5-6
CDR3aa: CASSLRGIQPQHF
CDR3nt: TGTGCCAGCAGCCTCAGGGGGATTCAGCCCCAGCATTTT

j_gene: TRBJ2-7
d_gene: TRBD2
abundance: NA
v_gene: TRBV2
CDR3aa: CASREGRGEQYF
CDR3nt: TGTGCCAGCAGGGAGGGGAGGGGCGAGCAGTACTTC

j_gene: TRBJ1-5
d_gene: TRBD1
abundance: NA
v_gene: TRBV30
CDR3aa: CAWTRTGHDQPQHF
CDR3nt: TGTGCCTGGACTAGGACAGGGCATGATCAGCCCCAGCATTTT

j_gene: TRBJ1-1
d_gene: NA
abundance: NA
v_gene: TRBV19
CDR3aa: CASSIPGNFEAFF
CDR3nt: TGTGCCAGTAGTATCCCAGGGAACTTTGAAGCTTTCTTT

j_gene: TRBJ1-5
d_gene: TRBD1
abundance: NA
v_gene: TRBV7-8
CDR3aa: CASSLGRGNQPQHF
CDR3nt: TGTGCCAGCAGCTTAGGCAGGGGGAATCAGCCCCAGCATTTT

j_gene: TRBJ1-1
d_gene: TRBD1
abundance: NA
v_gene: TRBV18
CDR3aa: CASKRDREGEAFF
CDR3nt: TGTGCCAGCAAGCGGGACAGGGAGGGCGAAGCTTTCTTT

j_gene: TRBJ1-1
d_gene: TRBD1
abundance: NA
v_gene: TRBV10-3
CDR3aa: CAILGDRGIFNEAFF
CDR3nt: TGTGCCATCTTAGGGGACAGGGGAATTTTTAATGAAGCTTTCTTT

j_gene: TRBJ1-5
d_gene: TRBD1
abundance: few
v_gene: TRBV15
CDR3aa: CATRRDSVGNQPQHF
CDR3nt: TGTGCCACCAGGAGGGACAGTGTAGGCAATCAGCCCCAGCATTTT

j_gene: TRBJ1-2
d_gene: NA
abundance: NA
v_gene: TRBV5-1
CDR3aa: CASSMDGRGYGYTF
CDR3nt: TGCGCCAGCAGCATGGACGGCCGCGGCTATGGCTACACCTTC

j_gene: TRBJ2-7
d_gene: NA
abundance: NA
v_gene: TRBV2
CDR3aa: CASSDIGSHFQYF
CDR3nt: TGTGCCAGCAGTGATATCGGGAGCCATTTTCAGTACTTC

j_gene: TRBJ1-6
d_gene: TRBD1
abundance: NA
v_gene: TRBV3-1/TRBV3-2
CDR3aa: CASSTGGESPLHF
CDR3nt: TGTGCCAGCAGCACAGGGGGCGAATCACCCCTCCACTTT

j_gene: TRBJ2-1
d_gene: NA
abundance: NA
v_gene: TRBV5-5
CDR3aa: CASSLSGQSNEQFF
CDR3nt: TGTGCCAGCAGCTTAAGCGGCCAGTCCAATGAGCAGTTCTTC

j_gene: TRBJ2-2
d_gene: NA
abundance: NA
v_gene: TRBV6-2/TRBV6-3
CDR3aa: CASSSPDRYTGELFF
CDR3nt: TGTGCCAGCAGTTCTCCGGACAGATACACCGGGGAGCTGTTTTTT

j_gene: TRBJ1-4
d_gene: TRBD1
abundance: NA
v_gene: TRBV5-1
CDR3aa: CASSQQGDTNEKLFF
CDR3nt: TGCGCCAGCAGCCAACAGGGGGACACTAATGAAAAACTGTTTTTT

j_gene: TRBJ2-2
d_gene: NA
abundance: NA
v_gene: TRBV5-6
CDR3aa: CASSLASGELFF
CDR3nt: TGTGCCAGCAGCTTGGCCTCCGGGGAGCTGTTTTTT

j_gene: TRBJ2-3
d_gene: TRBD2
abundance: NA
v_gene: TRBV11-2
CDR3aa: CASSPRAGVVTDTQYF
CDR3nt: TGTGCCAGCAGCCCCCGTGCGGGAGTGGTTACAGATACGCAGTATTTT

j_gene: TRBJ2-1
d_gene: NA
abundance: NA
v_gene: TRBV5-8
CDR3aa: CASSSRPRQFF
CDR3nt: TGTGCCAGCAGCTCGCGGCCCCGGCAGTTCTTC

j_gene: TRBJ2-7
d_gene: NA
abundance: NA
v_gene: TRBV6-5
CDR3aa: CASSYEGSYEQYF
CDR3nt: TGTGCCAGCAGTTACGAGGGTTCGTACGAGCAGTACTTC

j_gene: TRBJ2-7
d_gene: NA
abundance: NA
v_gene: TRBV28
CDR3aa: CASSLNGAPKGDEQYF
CDR3nt: TGTGCCAGCAGTTTAAACGGGGCACCCAAGGGGGACGAGCAGTACTTC

j_gene: TRBJ2-7
d_gene: NA
abundance: once
v_gene: TRBV9
CDR3aa: CASSVAVSSSYEQYF
CDR3nt: TGTGCCAGCAGCGTAGCGGTCTCAAGCTCCTACGAGCAGTACTTC

j_gene: TRBJ2-7
d_gene: NA
abundance: NA
v_gene: TRBV5-8
CDR3aa: CASSPLGGVTGEQYF
CDR3nt: TGTGCCAGCAGCCCGTTAGGGGGTGTCACGGGCGAGCAGTACTTC

j_gene: TRBJ2-1
d_gene: TRBD2
abundance: many
v_gene: TRBV5-1
CDR3aa: CASSPGLEDAEQFF
CDR3nt: TGCGCCAGCAGCCCGGGACTAGAAGACGCTGAGCAGTTCTTC

j_gene: TRBJ1-1
d_gene: NA
abundance: NA
v_gene: TRBV6-5
CDR3aa: CASSRGNTEAFF
CDR3nt: TGTGCCAGCAGTAGGGGAAACACTGAAGCTTTCTTT

j_gene: TRBJ2-4
d_gene: TRBD2
abundance: once
v_gene: TRBV18
CDR3aa: CASSGSLAAENIQYF
CDR3nt: TGTGCCAGCTCAGGCTCACTAGCGGCAGAAAACATTCAGTACTTC

j_gene: TRBJ2-2
d_gene: TRBD1
abundance: NA
v_gene: TRBV30
CDR3aa: CAWTGGATGELFF
CDR3nt: TGTGCCTGGACAGGGGGCGCAACAGGGGAGCTGTTTTTT

j_gene: TRBJ2-7
d_gene: NA
abundance: NA
v_gene: TRBV5-1
CDR3aa: CASSSQTGGSYEQYF
CDR3nt: TGCGCCAGCAGCTCCCAGACAGGAGGCTCCTACGAGCAGTACTTC

j_gene: TRBJ2-7
d_gene: TRBD1
abundance: NA
v_gene: TRBV5-1
CDR3aa: CASSLGQGSNEQYF
CDR3nt: TGCGCCAGCAGCTTGGGACAGGGGAGCAACGAGCAGTACTTC

j_gene: TRBJ2-1
d_gene: TRBD2
abundance: NA
v_gene: TRBV4-1
CDR3aa: CASSQTTSGRVEQFF
CDR3nt: TGCGCCAGCAGCCAAACGACTAGCGGGAGAGTTGAGCAGTTCTTC

j_gene: TRBJ1-1
d_gene: TRBD1
abundance: NA
v_gene: TRBV5-4
CDR3aa: CASSPGGGLNTEAFF
CDR3nt: TGTGCCAGCAGCCCAGGGGGCGGATTGAACACTGAAGCTTTCTTT

j_gene: TRBJ1-1
d_gene: NA
abundance: NA
v_gene: TRBV27
CDR3aa: CASSRAWVPTRQYLRKDTEAFF
CDR3nt: TGTGCCAGCAGCCGAGCCTGGGTTCCCACGCGACAGTATCTGCGAAAGGACACTGAAGCTTTCTTT

j_gene: TRBJ2-2
d_gene: TRBD2
abundance: once
v_gene: TRBV2
CDR3aa: CASSESLAGNGELFF
CDR3nt: TGTGCCAGCAGTGAAAGTCTAGCGGGGAACGGGGAGCTGTTTTTT

j_gene: TRBJ1-2
d_gene: TRBD1
abundance: NA
v_gene: TRBV29-1
CDR3aa: CSVKQGANYGYTF
CDR3nt: TGCAGCGTTAAACAGGGGGCGAACTATGGCTACACCTTC

j_gene: TRBJ1-1
d_gene: NA
abundance: NA
v_gene: TRBV9
CDR3aa: CASSTGTSGVTEAFF
CDR3nt: TGTGCCAGCAGCACCGGGACCTCAGGGGTCACTGAAGCTTTCTTT

j_gene: TRBJ2-5
d_gene: NA
abundance: NA
v_gene: TRBV19
CDR3aa: CAPEPGRGQETQYF
CDR3nt: TGTGCCCCTGAGCCCGGGAGAGGGCAAGAGACCCAGTACTTC